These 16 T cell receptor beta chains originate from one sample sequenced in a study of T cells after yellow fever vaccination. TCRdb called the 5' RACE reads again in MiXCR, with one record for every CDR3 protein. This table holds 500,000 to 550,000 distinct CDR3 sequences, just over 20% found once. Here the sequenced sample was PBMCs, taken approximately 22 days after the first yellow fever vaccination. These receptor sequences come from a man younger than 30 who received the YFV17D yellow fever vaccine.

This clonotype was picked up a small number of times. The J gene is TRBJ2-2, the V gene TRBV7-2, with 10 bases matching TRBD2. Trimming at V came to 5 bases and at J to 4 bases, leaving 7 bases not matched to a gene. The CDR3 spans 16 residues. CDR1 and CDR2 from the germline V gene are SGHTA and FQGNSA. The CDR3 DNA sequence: TGTGCCAGCAGCCTCGCTAGCGGGGGACTCACCGGGGAGCTGTTTTTT. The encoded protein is CASSLASGGLTGELFF. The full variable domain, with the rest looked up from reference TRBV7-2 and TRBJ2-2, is GAGVSQSPSNKVTEKGKDVELRCDPISGHTALYWYRQSLGQGLEFLIYFQGNSAPDKSGLPSDRFSAERTGGSVSTLTIQRTQQEDSAVYLCASSLASGGLTGELFFGEGSRLTVL.

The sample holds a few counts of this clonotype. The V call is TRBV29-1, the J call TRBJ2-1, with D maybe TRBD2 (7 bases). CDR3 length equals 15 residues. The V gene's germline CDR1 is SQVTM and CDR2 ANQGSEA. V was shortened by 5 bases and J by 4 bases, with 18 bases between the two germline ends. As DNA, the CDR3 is TGCAGCGTTCTCCCATACGGGGGGACATACAATGAGCAGTTCTTC. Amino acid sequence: CSVLPYGGTYNEQFF.

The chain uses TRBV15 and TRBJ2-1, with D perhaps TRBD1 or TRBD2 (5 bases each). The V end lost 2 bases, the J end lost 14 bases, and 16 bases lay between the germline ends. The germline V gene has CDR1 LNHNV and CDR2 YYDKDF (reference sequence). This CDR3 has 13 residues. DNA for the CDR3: TGTGCCACCAGCAGAAAACCCCGGGACCAAGAGTTCTTC. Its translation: CATSRKPRDQEFF.

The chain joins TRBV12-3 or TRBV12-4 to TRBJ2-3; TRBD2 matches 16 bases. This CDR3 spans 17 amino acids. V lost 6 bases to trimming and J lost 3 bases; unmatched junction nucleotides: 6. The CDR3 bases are TGTGCCAGCAGGCCGGGACTAGCGGGGGGGCCGACAGATACGCAGTATTTT. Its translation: CASRPGLAGGPTDTQYF.

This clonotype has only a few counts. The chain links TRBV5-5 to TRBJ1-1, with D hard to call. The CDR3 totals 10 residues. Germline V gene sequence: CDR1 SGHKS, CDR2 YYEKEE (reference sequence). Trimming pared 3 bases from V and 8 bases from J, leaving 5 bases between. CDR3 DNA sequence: TGTGCCAGCAGCTCGACCGAAGCTTTCTTT. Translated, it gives CASSSTEAFF.

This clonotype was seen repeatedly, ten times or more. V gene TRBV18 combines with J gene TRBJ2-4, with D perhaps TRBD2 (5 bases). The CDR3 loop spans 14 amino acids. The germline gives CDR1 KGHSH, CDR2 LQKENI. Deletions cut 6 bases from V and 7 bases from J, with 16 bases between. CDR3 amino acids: CASSPIAGMNIQYF. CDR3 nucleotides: TGTGCCAGCTCCCCTATCGCGGGTATGAACATTCAGTACTTC.

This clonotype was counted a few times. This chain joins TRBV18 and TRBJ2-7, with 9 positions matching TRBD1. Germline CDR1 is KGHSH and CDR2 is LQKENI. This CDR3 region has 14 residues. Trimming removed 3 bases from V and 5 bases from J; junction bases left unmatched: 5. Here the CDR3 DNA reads TGTGCCAGCTCACCGGGACAGGGTGTCCACGAGCAGTACGTC. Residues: CASSPGQGVHEQYV.

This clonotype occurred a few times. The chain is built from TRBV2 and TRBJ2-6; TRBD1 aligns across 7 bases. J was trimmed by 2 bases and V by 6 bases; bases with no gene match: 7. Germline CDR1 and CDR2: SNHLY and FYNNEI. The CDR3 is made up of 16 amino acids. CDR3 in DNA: TGTGCCAGCAGCCCGGGACAGTTGACTGGGGCCAACGTCCTGACTTTC. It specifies CASSPGQLTGANVLTF.

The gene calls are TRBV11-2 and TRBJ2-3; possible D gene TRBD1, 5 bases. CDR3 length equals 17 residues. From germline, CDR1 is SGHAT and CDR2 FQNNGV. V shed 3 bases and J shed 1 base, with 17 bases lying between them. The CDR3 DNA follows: TGTGCCAGCAGCTTTAATCAGGGATCCGGAGGCACAGATACGCAGTATTTT. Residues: CASSFNQGSGGTDTQYF.

The CDR3 bases are TGTGCCAGTAGTATACTAAGAAACCGACCCCTCCACTTT. Translated, it gives CASSILRNRPLHF. The chain is built from TRBV19 and TRBJ1-6; no reliable D call. The CDR3 has 13 residues. Trimming shortened V by 2 bases and J by 12 bases, and 11 bases separated the two germline ends. CDR1 and CDR2 from the germline V gene are LNHDA and SQIVND (reference sequence).

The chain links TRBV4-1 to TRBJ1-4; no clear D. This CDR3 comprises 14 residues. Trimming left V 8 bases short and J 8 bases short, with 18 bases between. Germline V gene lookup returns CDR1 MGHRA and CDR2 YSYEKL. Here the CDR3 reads CASRGLGFGEKLFF. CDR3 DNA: TGCGCCAGCCGCGGGCTGGGGTTCGGGGAAAAACTGTTTTTT.

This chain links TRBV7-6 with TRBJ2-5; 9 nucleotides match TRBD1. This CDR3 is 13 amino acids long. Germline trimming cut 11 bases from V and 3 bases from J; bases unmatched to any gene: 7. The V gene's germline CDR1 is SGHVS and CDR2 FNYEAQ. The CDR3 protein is CALQGAGKETQYF. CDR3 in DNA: TGTGCCCTACAGGGGGCAGGCAAAGAGACCCAGTACTTC.

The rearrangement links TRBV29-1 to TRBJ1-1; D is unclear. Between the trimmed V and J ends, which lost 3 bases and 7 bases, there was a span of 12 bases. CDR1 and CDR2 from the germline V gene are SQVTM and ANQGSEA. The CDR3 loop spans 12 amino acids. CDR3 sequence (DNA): TGCAGCGTTGAGGTATTTGTGGGTGAAGCTTTCTTT. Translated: CSVEVFVGEAFF.

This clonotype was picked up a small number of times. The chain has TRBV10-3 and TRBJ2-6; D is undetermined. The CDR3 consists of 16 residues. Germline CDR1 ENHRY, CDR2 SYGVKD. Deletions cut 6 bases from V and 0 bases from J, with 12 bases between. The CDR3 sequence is CAISLSGPSGANVLTF. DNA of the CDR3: TGTGCCATCAGCCTCAGTGGCCCCTCTGGGGCCAACGTCCTGACTTTC.

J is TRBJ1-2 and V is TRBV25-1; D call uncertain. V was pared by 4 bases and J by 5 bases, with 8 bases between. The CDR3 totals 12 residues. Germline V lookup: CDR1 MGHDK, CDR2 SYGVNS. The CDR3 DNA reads TGTGCCAGCAGTGTGTGGCCATATGGCTACACCTTC. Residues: CASSVWPYGYTF.

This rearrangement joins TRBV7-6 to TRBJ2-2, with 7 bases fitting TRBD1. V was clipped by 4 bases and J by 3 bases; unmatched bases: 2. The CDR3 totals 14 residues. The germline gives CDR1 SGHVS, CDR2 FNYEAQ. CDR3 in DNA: TGTGCCAGCAGCTCCGGGACAGACACCGGGGAGCTGTTTTTT. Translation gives CASSSGTDTGELFF.